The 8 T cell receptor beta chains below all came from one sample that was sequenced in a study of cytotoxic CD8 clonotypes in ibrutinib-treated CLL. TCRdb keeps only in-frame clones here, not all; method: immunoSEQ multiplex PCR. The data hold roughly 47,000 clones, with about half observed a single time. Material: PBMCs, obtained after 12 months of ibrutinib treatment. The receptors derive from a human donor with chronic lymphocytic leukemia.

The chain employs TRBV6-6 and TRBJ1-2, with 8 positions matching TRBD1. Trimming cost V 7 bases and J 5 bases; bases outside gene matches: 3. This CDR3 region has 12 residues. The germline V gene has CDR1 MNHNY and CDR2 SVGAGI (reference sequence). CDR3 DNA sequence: TGTGCCAGCAAGAGACAGGGGTATGGCTACACCTTC. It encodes CASKRQGYGYTF.

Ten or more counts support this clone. The DNA for the CDR3 is TGTGCCTGGAGTGTACGGGGAGGACGAGAGCAGTTCTTC. It codes for CAWSVRGGREQFF. The V call is TRBV30, the J call TRBJ2-1, with a weak D call TRBD2 (6 bases). This CDR3 is built from 13 residues. V lost 0 bases to trimming and J lost 10 bases, with 13 bases between them. Germline loops: CDR1 GTSNPN, CDR2 SVGIG (reference sequence).

CDR3 sequence reads: CASSFDEKLFF. The CDR3 DNA is TGTGCCAGCAGTTTTGATGAAAAACTGTTTTTT. The chain couples TRBV28 to TRBJ1-4; D gene unclear. Germline assignment: CDR1 MDHEN and CDR2 SYDVKM. Trimming cost V 3 bases and J 6 bases, with 2 bases left between them. CDR3 size: 11 residues.

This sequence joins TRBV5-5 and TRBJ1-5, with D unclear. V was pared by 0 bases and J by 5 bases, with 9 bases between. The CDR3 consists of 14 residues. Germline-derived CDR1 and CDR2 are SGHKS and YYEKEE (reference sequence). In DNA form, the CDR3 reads TGTGCCAGCAGCTTGGAGGCATATTATCAGCCCCAGCATTTT. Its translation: CASSLEAYYQPQHF.

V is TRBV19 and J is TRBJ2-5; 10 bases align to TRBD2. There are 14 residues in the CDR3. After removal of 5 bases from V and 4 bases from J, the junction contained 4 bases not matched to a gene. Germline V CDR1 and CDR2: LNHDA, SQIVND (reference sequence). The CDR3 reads CASSARLAGETQYF. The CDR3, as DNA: TGTGCCAGTAGTGCCAGACTAGCGGGAGAGACCCAGTACTTC.

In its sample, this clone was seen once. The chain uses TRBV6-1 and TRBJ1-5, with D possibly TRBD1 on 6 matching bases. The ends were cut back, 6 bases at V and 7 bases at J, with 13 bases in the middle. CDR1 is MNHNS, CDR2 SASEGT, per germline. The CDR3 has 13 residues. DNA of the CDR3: TGTGCCAGCAGCGGGGGGCGAGGGCAGCCCCAGCATTTT. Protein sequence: CASSGGRGQPQHF.

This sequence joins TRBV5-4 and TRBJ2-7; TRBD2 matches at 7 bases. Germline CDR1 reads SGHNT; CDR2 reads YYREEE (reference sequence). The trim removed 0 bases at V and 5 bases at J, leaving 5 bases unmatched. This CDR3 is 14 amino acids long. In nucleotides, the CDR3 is TGTGCCAGCAGCTTGGCGGCGGGAGAGAACGAGCAGTACTTC. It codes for CASSLAAGENEQYF.

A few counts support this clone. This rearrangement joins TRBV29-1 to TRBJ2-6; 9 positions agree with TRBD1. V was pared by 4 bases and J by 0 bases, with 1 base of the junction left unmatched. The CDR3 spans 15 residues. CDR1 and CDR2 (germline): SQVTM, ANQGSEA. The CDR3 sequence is CSVAGQGSGANVLTF. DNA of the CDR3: TGCAGCGTTGCGGGACAGGGCTCTGGGGCCAACGTCCTGACTTTC.